This is a list of T cell receptor beta chains from one sample in a study of beta chain features in type 1 diabetes. The data were produced by immunoSEQ multiplex PCR, yet TCRdb's version contains in-frame clones alone and is incomplete. Here the sample spans hundreds of thousands of clones, 25% to 35% being singletons. The sequenced sample was naive CD4+ T cells from blood. The receptors originated from a young man in good health. The CDR3 runs from the conserved cysteine through the conserved F or W. Each record gives: clone size, D gene, V gene, J gene, CDR3 protein, CDR3 DNA. D genes are given only for firm matches. Rows may omit the clone size; those that give it use once, few, many or a size class.

-,-,TRBV2,TRBJ2-6,CASGGHNGNVLTF,TGTGCCAGCGGTGGACATAACGGCAACGTCCTGACTTTC
few,TRBD1,TRBV6-5,TRBJ2-5,CASSYNRGLGETQYF,TGTGCCAGCAGTTACAACAGGGGGCTCGGAGAGACCCAGTACTTC
-,TRBD1,TRBV5-1,TRBJ2-5,CASSRTGAETQYF,TGCGCCAGCAGCCGGACAGGGGCAGAGACCCAGTACTTC
few,TRBD2,TRBV5-4,TRBJ2-7,CASSRGLAGRYEQYF,TGTGCCAGCAGCAGGGGACTAGCGGGACGGTACGAGCAGTACTTC
-,TRBD1,TRBV7-2,TRBJ1-5,CASSFDRGDQPQHF,TGTGCCAGCAGCTTTGACAGGGGCGATCAGCCCCAGCATTTT
-,TRBD1,TRBV29-1,TRBJ1-2,CSVGDRGFYGYTF,TGCAGCGTTGGAGACAGGGGCTTCTATGGCTACACCTTC
few,TRBD1,TRBV6-5,TRBJ2-1,CASSYSRTGNQFF,TGTGCCAGCAGTTACTCGAGGACAGGGAACCAGTTCTTC
few,-,TRBV30,TRBJ1-5,CAWSPRGASNQPQHF,TGTGCCTGGAGCCCCAGGGGAGCTAGCAATCAGCCCCAGCATTTT
few,-,TRBV30,TRBJ2-5,CAWSVLVGETQYF,TGTGCCTGGAGTGTACTGGTCGGGGAGACCCAGTACTTC
-,-,TRBV28,TRBJ2-7,CASSELFDYEQYF,TGTGCCAGCAGTGAGCTTTTTGACTACGAGCAGTACTTC
once,-,TRBV7-2,TRBJ1-2,CASSLMTGPSYGYTF,TGTGCCAGCAGCTTAATGACAGGCCCATCCTATGGCTACACCTTC
few,-,TRBV25-1,TRBJ1-2,CASSGVRGYTF,TGTGCCAGCAGTGGTGTCAGGGGCTACACCTTC
few,-,TRBV29-1,TRBJ2-7,CSVVGGSSYEQYF,TGCAGCGTTGTCGGCGGTAGCTCCTACGAGCAGTACTTC
-,-,TRBV25-1,TRBJ2-2,CASRSNTGELFF,TGTGCCAGCAGATCGAACACCGGGGAGCTGTTTTTT
few,-,TRBV29-1,TRBJ2-7,CSTRGQGSYEQYF,TGCAGCACTCGGGGTCAGGGATCCTACGAGCAGTACTTC
-,TRBD2,TRBV7-2,TRBJ2-3,CVVFSGSRDTQYF,TGTGTAGTCTTTAGCGGGAGCAGAGATACGCAGTATTTT
-,-,TRBV7-8,TRBJ2-1,CASSPRRAVSYNEQFF,TGTGCCAGCAGCCCAAGGAGGGCCGTTTCCTACAATGAGCAGTTCTTC
few,-,TRBV7-2,TRBJ2-7,CASSPRSTRSYEQYF,TGTGCCAGCAGCCCTAGGTCCACCCGGTCCTACGAGCAGTACTTC
few,TRBD1,TRBV30,TRBJ2-4,CAWSPAGGGYIQYF,TGTGCCTGGAGTCCGGCAGGGGGCGGGTACATTCAGTACTTC
-,-,TRBV6-1,TRBJ1-5,CASIKDVGAGQPQHF,TGTGCCAGCATTAAGGACGTGGGGGCAGGACAGCCCCAGCATTTT
-,-,TRBV4-2,TRBJ1-5,CASSQESGDGNQPQHF,TGTGCCAGCAGCCAAGAATCGGGGGACGGCAATCAGCCCCAGCATTTT
-,-,TRBV13,TRBJ1-1,CASSPRWGAFF,TGTGCCAGCAGCCCCCGATGGGGCGCTTTCTTT
-,-,TRBV25-1,TRBJ1-2,CASSEGGRDYGYTF,TGTGCCAGCAGTGAGGGTGGGAGGGACTATGGCTACACCTTC
-,-,TRBV15,TRBJ2-7,CATSRLLRDEQYF,TGTGCCACCAGCAGACTACTGCGGGACGAGCAGTACTTC
-,-,TRBV2,TRBJ2-1,CASRGTPLFF,TGTGCCAGCAGGGGGACCCCCTTGTTCTTC
few,TRBD2,TRBV28,TRBJ2-1,CASSSRTSGKGDEQFF,TGTGCCAGCAGTTCCCGGACTAGCGGGAAGGGCGATGAGCAGTTCTTC
few,-,TRBV5-1,TRBJ2-5,CASSLERDRETQYF,TGCGCCAGCAGCTTAGAGCGGGACAGAGAGACCCAGTACTTC
-,-,TRBV30,TRBJ1-2,CAWSPDFYGYTF,TGTGCCTGGAGTCCGGACTTCTATGGCTACACCTTC
-,-,TRBV30,TRBJ1-1,CAWSKKGWGTEAFF,TGTGCCTGGAGTAAGAAAGGTTGGGGGACTGAAGCTTTCTTT
-,-,TRBV30,TRBJ2-1,CAWSPRARSYNEQFF,TGTGCCTGGAGTCCCAGAGCCCGGTCCTACAATGAGCAGTTCTTC
-,-,TRBV29-1,TRBJ1-1,CSVAVNTEAFF,TGCAGCGTTGCAGTGAACACTGAAGCTTTCTTT
few,TRBD2,TRBV29-1,TRBJ2-5,CSVELAGGLETQYF,TGCAGCGTTGAACTAGCGGGAGGGCTCGAGACCCAGTACTTC
-,-,TRBV7-2,TRBJ2-2,CASSASRSNTGELFF,TGTGCCAGCAGCGCTAGCAGATCGAACACCGGGGAGCTGTTTTTT
-,TRBD1,TRBV6-6,TRBJ2-7,CASSYSGQGVYEQYF,TGTGCCAGCAGTTATTCTGGACAGGGTGTATACGAGCAGTACTTC
few,-,TRBV29-1,TRBJ1-4,CSVDVPGEKLFF,TGCAGCGTTGATGTCCCCGGGGAAAAACTGTTTTTT
-,TRBD1,TRBV6-5,TRBJ2-2,CASRDRGLPGELFF,TGTGCCAGCCGAGACAGGGGCTTGCCCGGGGAGCTGTTTTTT
-,-,TRBV5-6,TRBJ2-7,CASSLRPERYEQYF,TGTGCCAGCAGCTTGAGGCCCGAGCGATACGAGCAGTACTTC
few,-,TRBV4-1,TRBJ1-4,CASSQGGPTNEKLFF,TGCGCCAGCAGCCAGGGGGGGCCGACTAATGAAAAACTGTTTTTT
-,-,TRBV9,TRBJ1-3,CASSALGTSLSGNTIYF,TGTGCCAGCAGCGCCTTGGGGACCAGCCTCTCTGGAAACACCATATATTTT
few,-,TRBV25-1,TRBJ2-7,CASSVAGEYEQYF,TGTGCCAGCAGTGTCGCAGGGGAATACGAGCAGTACTTC
few,-,TRBV7-6,TRBJ1-4,CASSIRTSRGRTNEKLFF,TGTGCCAGCTCCATCAGGACATCAAGGGGTCGGACTAATGAAAAACTGTTTTTT
-,-,TRBV30,TRBJ2-7,CAWSVHEGYEQYF,TGTGCCTGGAGTGTACACGAGGGTTACGAGCAGTACTTC
-,-,TRBV28,TRBJ2-1,CASLSRKWNEQFF,TGTGCCAGCCTTAGCAGAAAATGGAATGAGCAGTTCTTC
-,-,TRBV30,TRBJ1-4,CAWRTQGGTNEKLFF,TGTGCCTGGAGGACCCAGGGAGGAACTAATGAAAAACTGTTTTTT
few,TRBD1,TRBV30,TRBJ1-1,CAWAWDRDNTEAFF,TGTGCCTGGGCTTGGGACAGGGATAACACTGAAGCTTTCTTT
-,TRBD2,TRBV29-1,TRBJ2-5,CSVTSGMETQYF,TGCAGCGTGACTAGCGGGATGGAGACCCAGTACTTC
-,-,TRBV7-9,TRBJ2-1,CASSPVGNEQFF,TGTGCCAGCAGCCCCGTAGGGAATGAGCAGTTCTTC
few,-,TRBV19,TRBJ2-1,CATSNRNEQFF,TGTGCCACCTCGAATCGCAATGAGCAGTTCTTC
few,-,TRBV27,TRBJ2-7,CASSLGYDTVAYEQYF,TGTGCCAGCAGTTTAGGTTACGACACGGTCGCCTACGAGCAGTACTTC
once,TRBD1,TRBV7-9,TRBJ2-5,CASSLGTGIQETQYF,TGTGCCAGCAGCTTAGGGACAGGGATCCAAGAGACCCAGTACTTC
-,TRBD1,TRBV15,TRBJ1-4,CATSRPGQQNEKLFF,TGTGCCACCAGCAGACCGGGACAGCAGAATGAAAAACTGTTTTTT
few,-,TRBV29-1,TRBJ2-1,CSVTGREQFF,TGCAGCGTAACAGGAAGAGAGCAGTTCTTC
-,-,TRBV5-1,TRBJ1-2,CASSLVAGIRYGYTF,TGCGCCAGCAGCTTGGTAGCAGGGATCCGCTATGGCTACACCTTC